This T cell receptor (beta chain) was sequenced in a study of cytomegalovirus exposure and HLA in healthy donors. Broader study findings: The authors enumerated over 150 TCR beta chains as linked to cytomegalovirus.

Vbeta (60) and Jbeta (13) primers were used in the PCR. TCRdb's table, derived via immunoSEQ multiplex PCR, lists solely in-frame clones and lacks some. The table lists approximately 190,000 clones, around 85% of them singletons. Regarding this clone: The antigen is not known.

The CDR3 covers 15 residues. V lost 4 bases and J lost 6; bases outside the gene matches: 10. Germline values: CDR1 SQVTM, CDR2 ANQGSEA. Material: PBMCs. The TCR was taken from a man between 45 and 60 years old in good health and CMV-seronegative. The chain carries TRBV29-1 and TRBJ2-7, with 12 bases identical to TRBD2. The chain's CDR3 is CSVALRLAGESEQYF. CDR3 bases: TGCAGCGTTGCCCTCAGACTAGCGGGGGAAAGCGAGCAGTACTTC.